This T cell receptor (beta chain) was retrieved from a study of cytomegalovirus exposure and HLA in healthy donors. General study findings and limits: Clonal expansion was found to be greater in HLA-associated TCR beta chains than in equally common others in a later analysis.

PCR primers comprised 60 Vbeta and 13 Jbeta primers. This table comes from immunoSEQ multiplex PCR, and its TCRdb copy is limited to in-frame clones, with some not included. This table has 110,000 or so clones, approximately 79% appearing once. A word on this clone: The antigen remains undetermined.

The CDR3 is made up of 15 amino acids. V gave up 6 bases and J gave up 0 bases; unmatched junction bases: 4. Germline CDR1 is SNHLY and CDR2 is FYNNEI. The TCR comes from a man aged 30 to 45 in good health and CMV-seropositive. V is TRBV2 and J is TRBJ2-2; 7 bases match TRBD2. The sequenced sample was PBMCs. The CDR3 sequence: CASRKAGANTGELFF. CDR3 in DNA: TGTGCCAGCAGGAAGGCGGGGGCGAACACCGGGGAGCTGTTTTTT.